This TCR beta chain was recovered during a study of blood T cell repertoires in COVID-19. About the study: COVID-19 samples, acute and convalescent, were from the United States, Italy and Spain. Nucleic acid was either cDNA or gDNA, and it came from T cells, B-cell-depleted T cells, or PBMCs.

This table comes from immunoSEQ multiplex PCR, and its TCRdb copy is limited to in-frame clones, with some not included. The data hold some 200,000 clones, with about 88% observed a single time. The sequence came from a middle-aged man who had recovered from COVID-19. Sequencing input: peripheral blood.

For the CDR3, the DNA is TGCGCCAGCAGCTTGGGGAACAGGGGGAGCTCCTACGAGCAGTACTTC. Encoded protein: CASSLGNRGSSYEQYF. The rearrangement links TRBV5-1 to TRBJ2-7; 8 positions agree with TRBD1. CDR1 and CDR2 from the germline V gene are SGHRS and YFSETQ. V was clipped by 0 bases and J by 0 bases; unmatched bases: 5. The CDR3 extends over 16 amino acids.